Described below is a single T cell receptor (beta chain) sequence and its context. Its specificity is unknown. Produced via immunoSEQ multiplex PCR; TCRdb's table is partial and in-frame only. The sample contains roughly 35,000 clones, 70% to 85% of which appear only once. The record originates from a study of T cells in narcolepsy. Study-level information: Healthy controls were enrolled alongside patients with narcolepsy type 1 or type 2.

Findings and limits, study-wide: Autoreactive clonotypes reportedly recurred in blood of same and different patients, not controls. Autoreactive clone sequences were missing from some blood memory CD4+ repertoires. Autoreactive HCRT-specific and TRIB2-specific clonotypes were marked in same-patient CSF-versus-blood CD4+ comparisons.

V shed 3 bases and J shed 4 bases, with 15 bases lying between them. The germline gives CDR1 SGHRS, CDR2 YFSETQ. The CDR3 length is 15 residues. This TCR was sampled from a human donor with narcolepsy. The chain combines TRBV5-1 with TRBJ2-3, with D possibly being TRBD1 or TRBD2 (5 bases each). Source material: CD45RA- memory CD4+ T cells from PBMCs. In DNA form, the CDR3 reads TGCGCCAGCAGCTGGGGGACGGATACGGCAGATACGCAGTATTTT. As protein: CASSWGTDTADTQYF.